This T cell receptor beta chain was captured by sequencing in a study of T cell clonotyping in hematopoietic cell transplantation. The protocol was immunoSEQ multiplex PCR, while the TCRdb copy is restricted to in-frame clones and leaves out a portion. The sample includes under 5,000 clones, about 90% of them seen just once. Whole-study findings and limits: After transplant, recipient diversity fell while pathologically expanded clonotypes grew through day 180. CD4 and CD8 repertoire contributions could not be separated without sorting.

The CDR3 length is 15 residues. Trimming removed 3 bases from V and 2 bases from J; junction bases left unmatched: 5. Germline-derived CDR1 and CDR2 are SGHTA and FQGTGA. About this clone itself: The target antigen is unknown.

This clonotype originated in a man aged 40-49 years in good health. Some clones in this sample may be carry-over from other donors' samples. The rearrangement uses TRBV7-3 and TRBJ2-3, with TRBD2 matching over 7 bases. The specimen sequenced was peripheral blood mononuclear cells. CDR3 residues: CASSFSLAATDTQYF. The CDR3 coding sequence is TGTGCCAGCAGCTTTAGCCTAGCGGCCACAGATACGCAGTATTTT.